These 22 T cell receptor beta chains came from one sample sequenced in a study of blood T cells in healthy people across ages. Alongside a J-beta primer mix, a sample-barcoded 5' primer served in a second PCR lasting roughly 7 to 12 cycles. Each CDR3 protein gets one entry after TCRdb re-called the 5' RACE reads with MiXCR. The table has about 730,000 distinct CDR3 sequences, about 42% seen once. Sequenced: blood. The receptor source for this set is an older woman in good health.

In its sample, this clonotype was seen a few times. The CDR3: CSVEQQGNEKLFF. DNA for the CDR3: TGCAGCGTTGAGCAACAGGGGAATGAAAAACTGTTTTTT. The chain couples TRBV29-1 to TRBJ1-4, with TRBD1 identical over 7 bases. V trimming: 3 bases; J trimming: 5 bases; junction bases outside the gene matches: 3. Germline-derived CDR1 and CDR2 are SQVTM and ANQGSEA. This CDR3 is built from 13 residues. Using reference TRBV29-1 and TRBJ1-4 for the parts outside the CDR3, the full variable domain is SAVISQKPSRDICQRGTSLTIQCQVDSQVTMMFWYRQQPGQSLTLIATANQGSEATYESGFVIDKFPISRPNLTFSTLTVSNMSPEDSSIYLCSVEQQGNEKLFFGSGTQLSVL.

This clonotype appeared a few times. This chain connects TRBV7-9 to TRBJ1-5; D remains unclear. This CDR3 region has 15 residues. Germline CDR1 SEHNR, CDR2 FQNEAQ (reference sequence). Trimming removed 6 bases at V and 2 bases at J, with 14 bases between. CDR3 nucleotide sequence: TGTGCCAGCAGTCGCTCGGAAGGGCGCAATCAGCCCCAGCATTTT. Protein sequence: CASSRSEGRNQPQHF.

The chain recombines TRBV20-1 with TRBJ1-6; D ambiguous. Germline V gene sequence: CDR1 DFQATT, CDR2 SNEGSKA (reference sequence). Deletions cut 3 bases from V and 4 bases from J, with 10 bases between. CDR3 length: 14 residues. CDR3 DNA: TGCAGTGCTAGTGGTGATTTGTATAATTCACCCCTCCACTTT. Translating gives CSASGDLYNSPLHF.

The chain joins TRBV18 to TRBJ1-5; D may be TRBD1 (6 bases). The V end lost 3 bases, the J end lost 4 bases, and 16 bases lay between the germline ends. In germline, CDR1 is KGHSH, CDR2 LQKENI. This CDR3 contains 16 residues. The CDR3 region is CASSPYDGTPNQPQHF. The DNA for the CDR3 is TGTGCCAGCTCACCTTACGACGGGACACCTAATCAGCCCCAGCATTTT.

The CDR3 protein is CASSLMGGDTDTQYF. CDR3 coding DNA: TGCGCCAGCAGCTTGATGGGCGGAGACACAGATACGCAGTATTTT. V is TRBV5-1 and J is TRBJ2-3; D not resolved. V was cut by 1 base and J by 2 bases, with 11 bases left in between. CDR3 length equals 15 residues. CDR1 and CDR2 from the germline V gene are SGHRS and YFSETQ.

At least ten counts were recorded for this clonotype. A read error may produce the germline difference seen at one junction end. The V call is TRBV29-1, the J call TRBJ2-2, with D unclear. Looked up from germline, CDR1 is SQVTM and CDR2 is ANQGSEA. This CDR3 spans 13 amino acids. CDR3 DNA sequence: TGCAGCGTTGATGAACCGAACGCCGGGGAGCTGTTTTTT. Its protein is CSVDEPNAGELFF.

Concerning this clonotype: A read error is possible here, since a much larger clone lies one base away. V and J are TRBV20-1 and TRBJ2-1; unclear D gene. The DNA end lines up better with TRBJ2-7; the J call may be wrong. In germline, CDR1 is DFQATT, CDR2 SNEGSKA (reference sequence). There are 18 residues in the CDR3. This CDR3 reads CSARDYGSTSSSPNEQYF. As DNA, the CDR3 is TGCAGTGCTAGAGATTATGGCTCCACCTCTTCTTCTCCTAATGAGCAGTACTTC.

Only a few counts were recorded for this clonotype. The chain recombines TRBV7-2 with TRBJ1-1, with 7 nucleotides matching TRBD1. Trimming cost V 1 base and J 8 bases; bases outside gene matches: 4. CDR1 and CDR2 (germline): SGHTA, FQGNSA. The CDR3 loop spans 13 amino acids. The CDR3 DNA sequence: TGTGCCAGCAGCTTAGGGCAGGACAGGGAAGCTTTCTTT. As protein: CASSLGQDREAFF. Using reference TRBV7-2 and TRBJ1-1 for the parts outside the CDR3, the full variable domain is GAGVSQSPSNKVTEKGKDVELRCDPISGHTALYWYRQSLGQGLEFLIYFQGNSAPDKSGLPSDRFSAERTGGSVSTLTIQRTQQEDSAVYLCASSLGQDREAFFGQGTRLTVV.

The CDR3 region is CASSQPPNLEGGQNYGYTF. In DNA, the CDR3 is TGTGCCAGCAGCCAACCACCAAATTTAGAAGGGGGCCAAAACTATGGCTACACCTTC. This chain joins TRBV4-2 and TRBJ1-2; 7 nucleotides agree with TRBD1. J was trimmed by 2 bases and V by 2 bases; bases with no gene match: 17. Per the germline V gene, CDR1 is LGHNA and CDR2 is YNFKEQ. The length of the CDR3 is 19 residues.

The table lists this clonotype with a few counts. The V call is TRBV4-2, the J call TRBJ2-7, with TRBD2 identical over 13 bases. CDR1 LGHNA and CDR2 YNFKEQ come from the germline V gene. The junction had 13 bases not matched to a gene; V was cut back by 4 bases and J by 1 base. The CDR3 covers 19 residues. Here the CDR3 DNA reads TGTGCCAGCAGCCGCGCCGGGACTAGCGGGATAAATTTTTCCTACGAGCAGTACTTC. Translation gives CASSRAGTSGINFSYEQYF.

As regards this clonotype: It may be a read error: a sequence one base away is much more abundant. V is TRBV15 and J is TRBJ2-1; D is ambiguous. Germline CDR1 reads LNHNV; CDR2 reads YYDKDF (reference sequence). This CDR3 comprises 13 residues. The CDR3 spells CATGSILYNEQFF. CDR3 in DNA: TGTGCCACCGGCAGCATCTTATACAATGAGCAGTTCTTC.

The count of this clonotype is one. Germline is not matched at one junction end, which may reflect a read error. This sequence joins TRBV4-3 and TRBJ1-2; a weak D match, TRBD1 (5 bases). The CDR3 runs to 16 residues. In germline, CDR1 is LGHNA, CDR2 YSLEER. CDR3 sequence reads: CASSQDRELGMGGHTF. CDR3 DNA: TGCGCCAGCAGCCAAGACAGGGAGTTGGGTATGGGTGGCCACACCTTC.

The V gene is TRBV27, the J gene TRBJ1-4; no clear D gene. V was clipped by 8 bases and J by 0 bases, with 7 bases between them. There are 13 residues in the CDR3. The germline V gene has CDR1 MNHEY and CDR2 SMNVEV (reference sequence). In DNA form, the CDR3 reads TGTGCCAGCCGGGAGGCAACTAATGAAAAACTGTTTTTT. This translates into CASREATNEKLFF.

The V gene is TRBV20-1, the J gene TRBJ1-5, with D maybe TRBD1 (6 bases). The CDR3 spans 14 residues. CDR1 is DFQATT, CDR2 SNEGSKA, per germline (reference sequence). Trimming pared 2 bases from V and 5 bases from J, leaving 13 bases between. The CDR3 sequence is CSARSTGSDQPQHF. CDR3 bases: TGCAGTGCTAGATCGACAGGCTCGGATCAGCCCCAGCATTTT.

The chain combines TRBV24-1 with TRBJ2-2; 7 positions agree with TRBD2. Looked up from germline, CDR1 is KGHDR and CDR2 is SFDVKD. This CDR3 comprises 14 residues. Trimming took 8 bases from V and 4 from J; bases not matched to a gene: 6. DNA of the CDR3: TGTGCCACCAACGCGGGAGCGGGCACCGGGGAGCTGTTTTTT. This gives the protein CATNAGAGTGELFF.

The CDR3 spells CASSQLTGHEQFF. Here the CDR3 DNA reads TGTGCCAGCAGCCAATTAACGGGGCACGAGCAGTTCTTC. The chain recombines TRBV3-1 with TRBJ2-1; D tentatively fits TRBD1 or TRBD2 (5 bases each). Per germline, CDR1 LGHDT and CDR2 YNNKEL (reference sequence). The V end lost 2 bases, the J end lost 10 bases, and 12 bases lay between the germline ends. The CDR3 is 13 residues long.

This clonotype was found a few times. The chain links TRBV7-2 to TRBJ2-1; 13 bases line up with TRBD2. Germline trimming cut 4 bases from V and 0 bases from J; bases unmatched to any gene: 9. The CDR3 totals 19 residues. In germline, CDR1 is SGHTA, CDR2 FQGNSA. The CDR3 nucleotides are TGTGCCAGCAGCTGGACTAGCGGGGGCCCAACGAGCTCCTACAATGAGCAGTTCTTC. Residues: CASSWTSGGPTSSYNEQFF.

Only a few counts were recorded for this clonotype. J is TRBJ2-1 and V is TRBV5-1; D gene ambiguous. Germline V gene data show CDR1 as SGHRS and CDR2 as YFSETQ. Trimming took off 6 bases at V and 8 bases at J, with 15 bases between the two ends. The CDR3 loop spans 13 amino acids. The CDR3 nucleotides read TGCGCCAGCAACTCGCAGGAGTACGATGAGCAGTTCTTC. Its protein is CASNSQEYDEQFF.

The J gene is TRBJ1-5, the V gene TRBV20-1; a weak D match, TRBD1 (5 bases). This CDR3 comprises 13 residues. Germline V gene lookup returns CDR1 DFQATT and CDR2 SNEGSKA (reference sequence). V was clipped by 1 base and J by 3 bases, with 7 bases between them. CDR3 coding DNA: TGCAGTGCTAGAGCAGGGTTCAATCAGCCCCAGCATTTT. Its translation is CSARAGFNQPQHF.

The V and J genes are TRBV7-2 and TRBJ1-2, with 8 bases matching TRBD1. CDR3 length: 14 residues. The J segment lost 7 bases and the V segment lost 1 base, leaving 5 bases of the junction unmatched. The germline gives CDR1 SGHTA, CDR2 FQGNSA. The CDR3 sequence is CASSLGQGAFGYTF. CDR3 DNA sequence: TGTGCCAGCAGCTTAGGTCAGGGGGCTTTTGGCTACACCTTC.

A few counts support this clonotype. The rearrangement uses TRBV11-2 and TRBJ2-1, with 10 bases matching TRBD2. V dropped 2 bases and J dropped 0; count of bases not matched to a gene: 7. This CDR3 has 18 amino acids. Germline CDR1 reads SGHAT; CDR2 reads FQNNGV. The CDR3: CASSLSRLAGSSYNEQFF. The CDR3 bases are TGTGCCAGCAGCTTAAGTAGACTAGCGGGTAGCTCCTACAATGAGCAGTTCTTC.

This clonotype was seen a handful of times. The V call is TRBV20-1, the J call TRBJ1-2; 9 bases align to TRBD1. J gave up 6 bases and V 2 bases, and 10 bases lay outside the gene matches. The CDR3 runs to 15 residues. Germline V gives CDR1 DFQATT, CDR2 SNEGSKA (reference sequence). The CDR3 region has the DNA TGCAGTGCTAGATTACAGGGGGCGCAGGCAAATGGCTACACCTTC. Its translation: CSARLQGAQANGYTF.